A selection of T cell receptor beta chains follows, all from one sample in a study of blood T cells in healthy people across ages. MiXCR, applied by TCRdb to the 5' RACE reads, yields one record per CDR3 protein. The sample yields more than 600,000 distinct CDR3 sequences, around 25% seen once. This same sample was also taken into another study, of T cells of mothers and their children.

Material: blood. These receptors were obtained from a boy between 10 and 17 years old in good health. Both conserved end residues are part of each CDR3. D genes are given only for firm matches. Clone size is not always given. Where it is, it says once, few, many or a class for expanded clones.

D,V,size,J,CDR3,DNA
TRBD2,TRBV7-2,few,TRBJ2-5,CASTPGLAGVGTQYF,TGTGCCAGCACCCCCGGGCTAGCGGGAGTGGGAACCCAGTACTTC
NA,TRBV29-1,few,TRBJ2-7,CSVWGSGEQYF,TGCAGCGTGTGGGGGTCGGGGGAGCAGTACTTC
TRBD2,TRBV7-2,few,TRBJ2-1,CASSFSGTSVYNEQFF,TGTGCCAGCAGCTTTTCCGGGACTAGCGTATACAATGAGCAGTTCTTC
NA,TRBV3-1,NA,TRBJ2-7,CASSQKDGEQYF,TGTGCCAGCAGCCAGAAGGACGGCGAGCAGTACTTC
NA,TRBV20-1,few,TRBJ1-1,CSADGQPGTEAFF,TGCAGTGCCGACGGACAGCCCGGCACTGAAGCTTTCTTT
NA,TRBV2,few,TRBJ2-1,CASSGGNDPPNEQFF,TGTGCCAGCAGTGGGGGGAACGACCCTCCCAATGAGCAGTTCTTC
NA,TRBV9,NA,TRBJ1-5,CASSAGGPNQPQHF,TGTGCCAGCAGCGCGGGGGGCCCCAATCAGCCCCAGCATTTT
NA,TRBV27,NA,TRBJ2-6,CASSYLSGANVLTF,TGTGCCAGCAGTTACCTGTCTGGGGCCAACGTCCTGACTTTC
NA,TRBV6-2/TRBV6-3,NA,TRBJ2-1,CASSNRVNEQFF,TGTGCCAGCAGTAACAGGGTCAATGAGCAGTTCTTC
NA,TRBV7-2,NA,TRBJ2-7,CASGPGLGYAQYF,TGTGCCAGCGGTCCCGGGCTAGGCTACGCGCAGTACTTC
NA,TRBV15,NA,TRBJ1-1,CATSTGPFFTEPFF,TGTGCCACCAGCACGGGCCCTTTCTTCACCGAACCTTTCTTT
NA,TRBV7-3,once,TRBJ2-3,CASSSVGGFTDTQYF,TGTGCCAGCAGCTCGGTCGGGGGCTTCACAGATACGCAGTATTTT
TRBD1,TRBV11-2,NA,TRBJ1-1,CASTTLLTGGETEAFF,TGTGCCAGCACCACTCTACTGACAGGGGGCGAGACTGAAGCTTTCTTT
NA,TRBV6-5,few,TRBJ1-1,CASSFVFGRTEAFF,TGTGCCAGCAGTTTCGTGTTCGGGAGAACTGAAGCTTTCTTT
TRBD2,TRBV7-2,many,TRBJ2-1,CASSFSGGDEQFF,TGTGCCAGCAGTTTTAGCGGGGGGGATGAGCAGTTCTTC
NA,TRBV12-3/TRBV12-4,few,TRBJ2-5,CASTGAGGPQETQYF,TGTGCCAGCACGGGGGCAGGGGGACCTCAAGAGACCCAGTACTTC
NA,TRBV20-1,NA,TRBJ2-7,CSASTGPGSYEQYF,TGCAGTGCATCCACCGGACCGGGTTCCTACGAGCAGTACTTC
TRBD1,TRBV4-1,NA,TRBJ2-7,CASGQVGSYEQYF,TGCGCCTCAGGACAGGTCGGCTCCTACGAGCAGTACTTC
NA,TRBV12-3/TRBV12-4,few,TRBJ1-2,CASTQSGGPYGYTF,TGTGCCAGCACCCAAAGTGGGGGGCCCTATGGCTACACCTTC
NA,TRBV29-1,many,TRBJ2-7,CSVAIVTYEQYF,TGCAGCGTTGCCATTGTTACCTACGAGCAGTACTTC
TRBD2,TRBV7-2,NA,TRBJ2-7,CASSSSGRAGYEQYF,TGTGCCAGCAGCTCTAGCGGGAGGGCCGGGTACGAGCAGTACTTC
NA,TRBV12-3/TRBV12-4,few,TRBJ1-1,CASSLEVVGTEAFF,TGTGCCAGCAGTTTGGAGGTAGTAGGTACTGAAGCTTTCTTT
NA,TRBV20-1,few,TRBJ2-5,CSGTPGQETQYF,TGCAGTGGGACTCCTGGACAAGAGACCCAGTACTTC
TRBD1,TRBV29-1,few,TRBJ2-3,CSVAGQGTTDTQYF,TGCAGCGTTGCGGGACAGGGGACCACAGATACGCAGTATTTT
NA,TRBV28,NA,TRBJ1-4,CASSTVGPINEKLFF,TGTGCCAGCAGTACGGTGGGACCGATAAATGAAAAACTGTTTTTT
TRBD2,TRBV7-9,few,TRBJ2-1,CASSLEGLAAYNEQFF,TGTGCCAGCAGCTTAGAGGGCCTAGCGGCCTACAATGAGCAGTTCTTC
NA,TRBV27,few,TRBJ2-5,CASSLSATRAPETQYF,TGTGCCAGCAGTTTATCGGCTACGAGGGCCCCAGAGACCCAGTACTTC
TRBD1,TRBV12-3/TRBV12-4,few,TRBJ2-5,CASSFTGQGETQYF,TGTGCCAGCAGTTTCACTGGACAGGGGGAGACCCAGTACTTC
TRBD2,TRBV4-2,NA,TRBJ2-5,CASSQEGAGGPPGETQYF,TGTGCCAGCAGCCAAGAAGGAGCGGGAGGGCCTCCGGGTGAGACCCAGTACTTC
NA,TRBV5-1,NA,TRBJ2-7,CASSLDGSGPYEQYF,TGCGCCAGCAGCTTGGATGGTAGCGGCCCTTACGAGCAGTACTTC
NA,TRBV5-1,few,TRBJ2-1,CASSTNDYFGYNEQFF,TGCGCCAGCAGCACCAACGACTATTTTGGGTACAATGAGCAGTTCTTC
NA,TRBV20-1,NA,TRBJ2-1,CSAARGEGQFF,TGCAGTGCCGCGCGGGGAGAGGGGCAGTTCTTC
TRBD1,TRBV4-3,few,TRBJ1-2,CASSQDRGQAGGYTF,TGCGCCAGCAGCCAAGATAGAGGACAGGCAGGGGGCTACACCTTC
TRBD1,TRBV7-9,few,TRBJ1-1,CASSSRDSLNTEAFF,TGTGCCAGCAGCTCGAGGGACAGCTTGAACACTGAAGCTTTCTTT
NA,TRBV27,NA,TRBJ2-1,CASSLFGQYNEQFF,TGTGCCAGCAGTTTATTTGGGCAGTACAATGAGCAGTTCTTC
TRBD1,TRBV12-3/TRBV12-4,few,TRBJ1-1,CASSLGQGFGGMNTEAFF,TGTGCCAGCAGCTTGGGACAGGGCTTCGGGGGTATGAACACTGAAGCTTTCTTT
NA,TRBV4-1,few,TRBJ2-3,CASSQGQTTDTQYF,TGCGCCAGCAGCCAAGGGCAGACGACGGATACGCAGTATTTT
TRBD2,TRBV15,NA,TRBJ2-7,CATSRDRSGSYEQYF,TGTGCCACCAGCAGAGATAGGAGCGGGAGTTACGAGCAGTACTTC